This T cell receptor beta chain is from a study of shared clonotypes between healthy human individuals. Germline assignment: CDR1 SGHNT and CDR2 YENEEA. The CDR3 runs 15 residues. Trimming took 2 bases from V and 6 from J, leaving 13 bases between them. Nashville, Tennessee was home to all donors, who were Caucasian adults. Genomic DNA of each subset was evenly split across several immunoSEQ plates. In replicate PCRs of unsorted PBMC, 250 to 300 ng DNA, around 30,000 T cell genomes, was used. PBMC DNA, left unsorted, was sequenced on ten immunoSEQ deep assay plates. Generated by immunoSEQ multiplex PCR, the TCRdb table keeps only in-frame clones and is missing some. The sample lists 520,000 or so clones; 79% were seen once.

This receptor was obtained from a woman aged 40 to 50 in good health. Some clones in this sample may be carry-over from other donors' samples. Sequences were obtained from PBMCs. This chain connects TRBV11-3 to TRBJ1-4; a possible D gene is TRBD1 (5 bases). The CDR3 bases are TGTGCCAGCAGCTTAAGCGGCAGGGTCGATGAAAAACTGTTTTTT. Translating gives CASSLSGRVDEKLFF.